This T cell receptor beta chain is from a study of blood T cell repertoires in COVID-19. Sequencing was performed with immunoSEQ multiplex PCR; in TCRdb, only in-frame clones are kept and a portion is missing. This table holds 100,000 or so clones, about 92% found once. The CDR3 sequence is 13 residues long. CDR1 is SGHRS and CDR2 is YFSETQ in the germline V gene. Trimming left V 0 bases short and J 3 bases short, with 7 bases between. The sequence came from a man aged 45-65 years with active COVID-19. Sequencing was carried out using peripheral blood. The chain carries TRBV5-1 and TRBJ2-7; D unclear. Here the CDR3 reads CASSLESYYEQYF. The DNA of the CDR3 is TGCGCCAGCAGCTTGGAGTCCTACTACGAGCAGTACTTC.